This is a list of T cell receptor beta chains from one sample in a study of T-cell memory formation after mild COVID-19. Using its own MiXCR run on the 5' RACE reads, TCRdb lists one record per CDR3 protein. Here the sample spans some 150,000 distinct CDR3 sequences, roughly a fifth being singletons. Sequencing was performed on PBMCs or a T cell subset sorted from them (not recorded which). The receptors were gathered from an adult woman who had mild COVID-19 (a few samples of this study predate the infection). Cell type and time point are not known. CDR3s include the opening cysteine and the closing phenylalanine or tryptophan. Fields, in order: D gene, clone size, V gene, J gene, CDR3 DNA, CDR3 protein. D genes are given only for firm matches. Rows may omit the clone size; those that give it use once, few, many or a size class.

>NA|NA|TRBV29-1|TRBJ2-7
TGCAGCGTGTCCCGGGAGAAAGAGTACTTC
CSVSREKEYF
>NA|NA|TRBV12-3/TRBV12-4|TRBJ2-1
TGTGCCAGCAGTTTATCCGTCTACAGTTACAATGAGCAGTTCTTC
CASSLSVYSYNEQFF
>NA|few|TRBV20-1|TRBJ2-2
TGCAGTGCGGTACCGGGAAACACCGGGGAGCTGTTTTTT
CSAVPGNTGELFF
>TRBD1|few|TRBV12-3/TRBV12-4|TRBJ2-7
TGTGCCAGCAGTCCGTCTAGGACTCCACAGGGGGCTCCCCTCGAGCAGTACTTC
CASSPSRTPQGAPLEQYF
>TRBD1|few|TRBV12-3/TRBV12-4|TRBJ2-5
TGTGCCAGCAGTTTGTTCCAGGGGGCGGGGGAGACCCAGTACTTC
CASSLFQGAGETQYF
>NA|few|TRBV30|TRBJ2-1
TGTGCCTGGAGCTCCGGTAGCGGCAATGAGCAGTTCTTC
CAWSSGSGNEQFF
>NA|NA|TRBV2|TRBJ2-7
TGTGCCAGCAGTGGTGCTACAGGGTCGCGGCAGTACTTC
CASSGATGSRQYF
>NA|few|TRBV6-5|TRBJ1-5
TGTGCCAGCAGTCCACCCGGTTTGGGTCAGCCCCAGCATTTT
CASSPPGLGQPQHF
>NA|few|TRBV5-1|TRBJ2-2
TGCGCCAGCAGCTCGGGGGCTAGCGTCCCCGGGGAGCTGTTTTTT
CASSSGASVPGELFF
>TRBD1|few|TRBV12-3/TRBV12-4|TRBJ1-3
TGTGCCAGCAGTTGGACAGGGGGTCCTGGAAACACCATATATTTT
CASSWTGGPGNTIYF
>TRBD2|NA|TRBV3-1|TRBJ2-3
TGTGCCAGCAGCCGGGGAGGACTAGCGGGGGGGTACACAGATACGCAGTATTTT
CASSRGGLAGGYTDTQYF
>TRBD1|NA|TRBV7-2|TRBJ1-3
TGTGCCAGCAGCGCTACAGGGGGTGGCAGAGGAAACACCATATATTTT
CASSATGGGRGNTIYF
>NA|NA|TRBV4-2|TRBJ2-3
TGTGCCAGCAGCCTGAGGGCACTAGGAGCAGATACGCAGTATTTT
CASSLRALGADTQYF
>NA|few|TRBV6-5|TRBJ2-1
TGTGCCAGCATTGCCCCCCACAATGAGCAGTTCTTC
CASIAPHNEQFF
>TRBD1|NA|TRBV12-3/TRBV12-4|TRBJ1-2
TGTGCCAGCAGTAGAGACAGGGGCTATGGCTACACCTTC
CASSRDRGYGYTF
>NA|many|TRBV12-3/TRBV12-4|TRBJ1-2
TGTGCCAGCAGCCTGGTAGGCACGGACTATGGCTACACCTTC
CASSLVGTDYGYTF
>TRBD2|NA|TRBV20-1|TRBJ2-1
TGCAGTGCTAGAGATACTAGCGGGGGCTACAGTGAGCAGTTCTTC
CSARDTSGGYSEQFF
>TRBD1|NA|TRBV24-1|TRBJ2-7
TGTGCCACCAGTGATCCCCGGACAGGGCGAGACTACGAGCAGTACTTC
CATSDPRTGRDYEQYF
>NA|NA|TRBV20-1|TRBJ1-2
TGCAGTGCTGGCCCCCGAGGGGCAGCGTATGGCTACACCTTC
CSAGPRGAAYGYTF
>TRBD2|NA|TRBV12-3/TRBV12-4|TRBJ2-5
TGTGCCAGCAGCAAAGCGGGGGAAGAGACCCAGTACTTC
CASSKAGEETQYF
>NA|few|TRBV7-7|TRBJ2-1
TGTGCCAGCAGCTTAGCGCCGAAGCTTGAGCAGTTCTTC
CASSLAPKLEQFF
>NA|few|TRBV2|TRBJ2-2
TGTGCCAGCAGTGACGTACCACCGGGGACCGGGGAGCTGTTTTTT
CASSDVPPGTGELFF
>NA|few|TRBV11-2|TRBJ2-5
TGTGCCAGCAGCCAGGACGGAGTGGGGACCCAGTACTTC
CASSQDGVGTQYF
>NA|NA|TRBV4-1|TRBJ1-4
TGCGCCAGCAGCCAATTACCCAGGTCTGAAAAACTGTTTTTT
CASSQLPRSEKLFF
>TRBD1|NA|TRBV7-8|TRBJ1-1
TGTGCCAGCAGCTTAGCCGGACAGGCTTACACTGAAGCTTTCTTT
CASSLAGQAYTEAFF
>TRBD1|few|TRBV5-5|TRBJ2-3
TGTGCCAGCAGCTCCACCGGGACAGTTAGCACAGATACGCAGTATTTT
CASSSTGTVSTDTQYF
>TRBD2|NA|TRBV5-1|TRBJ2-1
TGCGCCAGCAGCTTGGCGGCTAGCGGGAGAGACTACAATGAGCAGTTCTTC
CASSLAASGRDYNEQFF
>NA|NA|TRBV30|TRBJ1-1
TGTGCCTGGATATACATAGAGAACACTGAAGCTTTCTTT
CAWIYIENTEAFF
>NA|few|TRBV10-3|TRBJ2-3
TGTGCCATCAGTGAGGTCCGGGGTCGGGATACGCAGTATTTT
CAISEVRGRDTQYF
>TRBD1|NA|TRBV5-1|TRBJ2-5
TGCGCCAGCAGCTTGCAGTTGGGACAGGGAGGAGAGACCCAGTACTTC
CASSLQLGQGGETQYF
>TRBD2|NA|TRBV12-3/TRBV12-4|TRBJ2-7
TGTGCCAGCAGTTCGGGGGGATTTGAGCAGTACTTC
CASSSGGFEQYF
>NA|many|TRBV7-2|TRBJ1-1
TGTGCCAGCAGCTTAGGGGGCAGGGACACTGAAGCTTTCTTT
CASSLGGRDTEAFF
>TRBD2|NA|TRBV11-3|TRBJ2-5
TGTGCCAGCAGCTTAATTAGCGGGGTCCAAGAGACCCAGTACTTC
CASSLISGVQETQYF
>NA|few|TRBV20-1|TRBJ2-1
TGCAGTGCAAGAGGGACTCAATCCCTCTCTGAGCAGTTCTTC
CSARGTQSLSEQFF
>TRBD1|few|TRBV12-3/TRBV12-4|TRBJ1-6
TGTGCCAGCAGAATTCCAGGGGGATGGTCACCCCTCCACTTT
CASRIPGGWSPLHF
>NA|many|TRBV29-1|TRBJ2-5
TGCAGCGTTGGGTTAGCGGAAGAGACCCAGTACTTC
CSVGLAEETQYF